The clone carrying this T cell receptor (beta chain) appeared once. V was clipped by 6 bases and J by 4 bases, with 12 bases between them. This CDR3 has 14 residues. Germline V gene data show CDR1 as MDHEN and CDR2 as SYDVKM. The sample belongs to a study of CD4 T cells in relation to SARS-CoV-2 and coronaviruses. Libraries were prepared by immunoSEQ multiplex PCR; TCRdb keeps only in-frame clonotypes and omits some of them. The sample carries about 59,000 clones, more than 80% recorded once. CD4+ T cells from unexposed donors were obtained before the COVID-19 pandemic (2011-2018). The genes are TRBV28 and TRBJ2-2; tentatively, D is TRBD2 (5 bases). Specimen: memory CD4+ T cells from PBMCs. The source of this sequence is a human donor in good health. This chain's CDR3 is CASRPGGGTGELFF. DNA for the CDR3: TGTGCCAGCAGACCGGGCGGAGGCACCGGGGAGCTGTTTTTT.